These 32 T cell receptor beta chains originate from one sample sequenced in a study of CD8 T cells in ankylosing spondylitis. General observations from the study: Seemingly characteristic of ankylosing spondylitis blood was a TCR beta motif consisting of roughly 8 highly homologous variants.

TCRdb processed the 5' RACE reads anew with MiXCR; each CDR3 protein has one entry. The table has 200,000 to 250,000 distinct CDR3 sequences, around 19% seen once. The antigens of these receptors remain unknown. Sequenced material: blood, either unsorted or a sorted T cell fraction (not recorded which). Every receptor here comes from a male donor with ankylosing spondylitis.

This clonotype has a handful of counts. The chain joins TRBV4-3 to TRBJ1-1; a weak D match, TRBD1 (5 bases). V lost 4 bases to trimming and J lost 4 bases, with 22 bases between them. Per germline, CDR1 LGHNA and CDR2 YSLEER. The CDR3 runs to 17 residues. The CDR3 region is CASSPSSGAGTGTEAFF. The CDR3 DNA is TGCGCCAGCAGCCCTTCATCTGGGGCGGGTACGGGCACTGAAGCTTTCTTT.

This clonotype has more than one count but fewer than ten. Mismatch with germline at one junction end may stem from a read error. This chain connects TRBV7-7 to TRBJ2-3; 7 bases agree with TRBD1. Germline loops: CDR1 SSHAT, CDR2 FNYEAQ (reference sequence). The CDR3 runs 16 residues. The CDR3 DNA follows: TGTGCTAGCAGCTTAGGAACCGGACAGGCCACAGATACGCAGTATTTT. It specifies CASSLGTGQATDTQYF. The complete variable domain, with remaining parts taken from reference TRBV7-7 and TRBJ2-3, reads GAGVSQSPRYKVTKRGQDVTLRCDPISSHATLYWYQQALGQGPEFLTYFNYEAQPDKSGLPSDRFSAERPEGSISTLTIQRTEQRDSAMYRCASSLGTGQATDTQYFGPGTRLTVL.

This sequence joins TRBV30 and TRBJ1-5; 9 bases match TRBD1. CDR1 and CDR2 from the germline V gene are GTSNPN and SVGIG (reference sequence). V was pared by 3 bases and J by 5 bases, with 8 bases of the junction left unmatched. The CDR3 is 15 residues long. The CDR3 loop is CAWSVGTGIDQPQHF. CDR3 sequence (DNA): TGTGCCTGGAGCGTTGGGACAGGGATTGATCAGCCCCAGCATTTT.

The chain has TRBV7-9 and TRBJ2-7, with D possibly TRBD1 on 5 matching bases. V lost 6 bases and J lost 4, with 13 bases in between. The CDR3 covers 13 residues. Germline CDR1 reads SEHNR; CDR2 reads FQNEAQ (reference sequence). For the CDR3, the DNA is TGTGCCAGCAGTTTAAAGGGGCAATACGAGCAGTACTTC. As protein: CASSLKGQYEQYF. The entire variable domain, with the rest obtained from reference TRBV7-9 and TRBJ2-7, is as follows: DTGVSQNPRHKITKRGQNVTFRCDPISEHNRLYWYRQTLGQGPEFLTYFQNEAQLEKSRLLSDRFSAERPKGSFSTLEIQRTEQGDSAMYLCASSLKGQYEQYFGPGTRLTVT.

This chain joins TRBV19 and TRBJ2-1; 13 positions agree with TRBD2. The CDR3 extends over 16 amino acids. J lost 3 bases, V lost 3 bases, and 2 bases had no gene match. CDR1 is LNHDA and CDR2 is SQIVND in the germline V gene (reference sequence). CDR3 sequence (DNA): TGTGCCAGTAGTATCACTAGCGGGGGGGGCTACAATGAGCAGTTCTTC. Protein sequence: CASSITSGGGYNEQFF.

This clonotype has a count of ten or more. The chain carries TRBV13 and TRBJ2-3; 12 nucleotides match TRBD2. Germline V gives CDR1 PRHDT, CDR2 FYEKMQ (reference sequence). This CDR3 region has 16 residues. V shed 5 bases, J shed 2 bases, and the junction held 5 bases outside the gene matches. The CDR3 DNA follows: TGTGCCAGCAGCACCGGACTAGCGGGATACACAGATACGCAGTATTTT. Translated, it gives CASSTGLAGYTDTQYF.

This clonotype was seen repeatedly, ten times or more. The V and J genes are TRBV29-1 and TRBJ2-1; 12 bases fit TRBD2. J lost 1 base, V lost 3 bases, and 4 bases had no gene match. There are 16 residues in the CDR3. Germline lookup yields CDR1 SQVTM and CDR2 ANQGSEA. In DNA, the CDR3 is TGCAGCGTTGATGGGCTAGCGGGAGGGTCCTACAATGAGCAGTTCTTC. Its translation: CSVDGLAGGSYNEQFF.

Points on this clonotype: A clone one base away is much larger, so this may be a read error. V usage is TRBV20-1 and J usage is TRBJ2-2; 10 positions agree with TRBD2. Germline CDR1 and CDR2: DFQATT and SNEGSKA (reference sequence). This CDR3 has 16 amino acids. The CDR3 here is CSSRVWTSGDTGELFF. CDR3 coding DNA: TGCAGTTCTAGGGTTTGGACTAGCGGTGACACCGGGGAGCTGTTTTTT.

The chain carries TRBV27 and TRBJ2-3; 13 nucleotides align to TRBD2. This CDR3 has 15 residues. The V gene's germline CDR1 is MNHEY and CDR2 SMNVEV (reference sequence). Germline trimming cut 6 bases from V and 6 bases from J; bases unmatched to any gene: 6. The CDR3 reads CASRRLAGGFDTQYF. CDR3 sequence (DNA): TGTGCCAGCAGAAGACTAGCGGGGGGATTTGATACGCAGTATTTT.

The chain uses TRBV5-6 and TRBJ1-1; D is ambiguous. The V end lost 0 bases, the J end lost 8 bases, and 14 bases lay between the germline ends. The CDR3 totals 14 residues. CDR1 SGHDT and CDR2 YYEEEE come from the germline V gene. CDR3 DNA sequence: TGTGCCAGCAGCTTGGAAGGCGGGCCTCACGAAGCTTTCTTT. It codes for CASSLEGGPHEAFF.

The chain is built from TRBV12-3 or TRBV12-4 and TRBJ2-5; TRBD1 aligns across 7 bases. This CDR3 is built from 16 residues. The V gene end was trimmed by 0 bases and the J gene end by 0 bases; junction bases not matched to a gene: 4. CDR3 protein: CASSLAQDRYQETQYF. CDR3 sequence (DNA): TGTGCCAGCAGTTTAGCGCAGGACAGGTACCAAGAGACCCAGTACTTC.

The gene calls are TRBV3-1 and TRBJ2-7; D is possibly TRBD1 or TRBD2 (6 bases each). The CDR3 runs 15 residues. Germline CDR1 reads LGHDT; CDR2 reads YNNKEL (reference sequence). Trimming removed 0 bases at V and 7 bases at J, with 16 bases between. CDR3 sequence: CASSQERGALREQYF. CDR3 in DNA: TGTGCCAGCAGCCAAGAAAGGGGGGCTCTGCGGGAGCAGTACTTC.

This clonotype was observed a handful of times. The rearrangement uses TRBV11-2 and TRBJ2-1, with 8 bases fitting TRBD2. Germline V gene sequence: CDR1 SGHAT, CDR2 FQNNGV. This CDR3 comprises 18 residues. V shed 4 bases, J shed 3 bases, and the junction held 14 bases outside the gene matches. The CDR3 spells CASSSLGGAGILYNEQFF. CDR3 nucleotide sequence: TGTGCCAGCAGCTCCCTCGGGGGGGCCGGAATCCTCTACAATGAGCAGTTCTTC.

This rearrangement joins TRBV9 to TRBJ2-3, with a weak D call TRBD2 (5 bases). This CDR3 contains 17 residues. Germline V gene lookup returns CDR1 SGDLS and CDR2 YYNGEE. Trimming removed 4 bases from V and 6 bases from J, with 24 bases in between. Here the CDR3 DNA reads TGTGCCAGCAGCCCGAGATCTCAGCCGCTAGCCGGGGATACGCAGTATTTT. This sequence encodes CASSPRSQPLAGDTQYF.

The chain joins TRBV4-3 to TRBJ2-7; no clear D gene. Trimming removed 4 bases from V and 2 bases from J, with 12 bases in between. The CDR3 is made up of 14 amino acids. Germline values: CDR1 LGHNA, CDR2 YSLEER. The CDR3 DNA follows: TGCGCCAGCAGCCCGTCCTTAGGGACCTACGAGCAGTACTTC. It is translated as CASSPSLGTYEQYF.

This clonotype is a singleton in its sample. This rearrangement joins TRBV9 to TRBJ2-1, with D perhaps matching TRBD1 or TRBD2 (5 bases each). This CDR3 has 16 residues. Deletions cut 4 bases from V and 8 bases from J, with 22 bases between. Germline V gene data show CDR1 as SGDLS and CDR2 as YYNGEE. The CDR3 protein is CASSPLGEGRFYEQFF. The DNA for the CDR3 is TGTGCCAGCAGCCCACTAGGTGAGGGGAGATTCTATGAGCAGTTCTTC. Based on the CDR3 plus reference TRBV9 and TRBJ2-1, the full variable domain is DSGVTQTPKHLITATGQRVTLRCSPRSGDLSVYWYQQSLDQGLQFLIQYYNGEERAKGNILERFSAQQFPDLHSELNLSSLELGDSALYFCASSPLGEGRFYEQFFGPGTRLTVL.

This clonotype was detected ten times or more. The chain combines TRBV27 with TRBJ2-2; unclear D gene. The germline CDR1 and CDR2 sequences are MNHEY and SMNVEV (reference sequence). The ends were cut back, 2 bases at V and 6 bases at J, with 4 bases in the middle. The CDR3 is made up of 12 amino acids. The CDR3 coding sequence is TGTGCCAGCAGTTTACGGGCCGGGGAGCTGTTTTTT. It is translated as CASSLRAGELFF.

This clonotype was observed a handful of times. This chain uses TRBV7-8 with TRBJ2-7; TRBD2 agrees at 8 bases. J was trimmed by 3 bases and V by 2 bases; bases with no gene match: 9. Germline CDR1 and CDR2: SGHVS and FQNEAQ. This CDR3 region has 16 residues. The CDR3 reads CASSLPPGGPYYEQYF. CDR3 sequence (DNA): TGTGCCAGCAGCTTACCCCCGGGAGGGCCGTACTACGAGCAGTACTTC.

This clonotype was seen a handful of times. The chain couples TRBV4-1 to TRBJ2-7; D gene ambiguous. The CDR3 is 13 amino acids. In germline, CDR1 is MGHRA, CDR2 YSYEKL. Trimming pared 4 bases from V and 2 bases from J, leaving 9 bases between. The CDR3 region has the DNA TGCGCCAGCAGCCCCGAGTACGCCTACGAGCAGTACTTC. Encoded protein: CASSPEYAYEQYF.

The CDR3 nucleotides read TGTGCCAGCAGTGGGGAGTTCTTC. Its translation: CASSGEFF. The chain employs TRBV12-3 or TRBV12-4 and TRBJ2-1; no clear D gene. The length of the CDR3 is 8 residues. Trimming removed 5 bases from V and 14 bases from J, with 4 bases in between.

This clonotype appeared a few times. CDR3 sequence: CASGDTGHGYGYTF. In DNA, the CDR3 is TGTGCCAGCGGAGACACAGGGCACGGCTATGGCTACACCTTC. V gene TRBV7-9 combines with J gene TRBJ1-2, with TRBD1 as a possible D gene (6 bases). The CDR3 is 14 residues long. V lost 8 bases, J lost 4 bases, and 17 bases lay in between. Germline V gene lookup returns CDR1 SEHNR and CDR2 FQNEAQ (reference sequence).

This clonotype was seen a few times. The J gene is TRBJ2-2, the V gene TRBV27, with 8 nucleotides matching TRBD1. In germline, CDR1 is MNHEY, CDR2 SMNVEV (reference sequence). The CDR3 is 15 amino acids. V was pared by 7 bases and J by 5 bases, with 9 bases of the junction left unmatched. CDR3 bases: TGTGCCAGCACCACCGGGACAGGACATACCGGGGAGCTGTTTTTT. Translating gives CASTTGTGHTGELFF.

The chain recombines TRBV10-2 with TRBJ1-1; D call uncertain. The CDR3 has 13 residues. Trimming took off 0 bases at V and 7 bases at J, with 9 bases between the two ends. Looked up from germline, CDR1 is WSHSY and CDR2 is SAAADI. This CDR3 is CASSESPNHEAFF. In DNA form, the CDR3 reads TGCGCCAGCAGTGAGTCCCCCAATCATGAAGCTTTCTTT.

Ten or more counts support this clonotype. The chain has TRBV5-1 and TRBJ2-1, with 9 positions matching TRBD2. The CDR3 runs 16 residues. With 0 bases clipped from V and 7 bases from J, the junction kept 8 bases outside the gene matches. CDR1 and CDR2 from the germline V gene are SGHRS and YFSETQ. CDR3 DNA sequence: TGCGCCAGCAGCTTGGTCGCGGGGGGGCTGGAAAATGAGCAGTTCTTC. This codes for CASSLVAGGLENEQFF.

A few counts support this clonotype. V is TRBV20-1 and J is TRBJ1-4; no clear D gene. The V and J ends lost 0 bases and 4 bases respectively, with 12 bases between them. The CDR3 sequence is 15 residues long. The germline CDR1 and CDR2 sequences are DFQATT and SNEGSKA (reference sequence). CDR3 sequence (DNA): TGCAGTGCTAGAGATATAGCTTCCGTTAATGAAAAACTGTTTTTT. The encoded protein is CSARDIASVNEKLFF.

Ten or more counts support this clonotype. The chain links TRBV4-3 to TRBJ2-1, with 8 bases matching TRBD2. CDR3 length: 18 amino acids. Looked up from germline, CDR1 is LGHNA and CDR2 is YSLEER. After removal of 0 bases from V and 6 bases from J, the junction contained 13 bases not matched to a gene. The CDR3 loop reads CASSQDRVLAAEANEQFF. The CDR3, as DNA: TGCGCCAGCAGCCAAGATCGGGTACTAGCGGCGGAAGCCAATGAGCAGTTCTTC.

This rearrangement joins TRBV24-1 to TRBJ2-5, with TRBD1 matching 9 bases. The CDR3 extends over 16 amino acids. Germline CDR1 reads KGHDR; CDR2 reads SFDVKD. Trimming cost V 0 bases and J 0 bases; bases outside gene matches: 1. The CDR3 DNA follows: TGTGCCACCAGTGATTTGGGACAGGGGTACCAAGAGACCCAGTACTTC. It translates to CATSDLGQGYQETQYF.

This clonotype has more than one count but fewer than ten. The chain has TRBV29-1 and TRBJ1-1, with TRBD1 as a possible D gene (5 bases). V shed 6 bases and J shed 4 bases, with 15 bases lying between them. CDR1 SQVTM and CDR2 ANQGSEA come from the germline V gene. This CDR3 is built from 13 residues. In DNA, the CDR3 is TGCAGCGTAGGGCAGGGTCGGGGCACTGAAGCTTTCTTT. It translates to CSVGQGRGTEAFF. The variable domain in full, with the rest retrieved from reference TRBV29-1 and TRBJ1-1, is SAVISQKPSRDICQRGTSLTIQCQVDSQVTMMFWYRQQPGQSLTLIATANQGSEATYESGFVIDKFPISRPNLTFSTLTVSNMSPEDSSIYLCSVGQGRGTEAFFGQGTRLTVV.

This clonotype was counted at least ten times. The gene calls are TRBV7-9 and TRBJ2-7; D not certain. The CDR3 runs to 11 residues. CDR1 SEHNR and CDR2 FQNEAQ come from the germline V gene (reference sequence). V shed 5 bases and J shed 3 bases, with 5 bases lying between them. In DNA form, the CDR3 reads TGTGCCAGCAGCCTCGACTACGAGCAGTACTTC. The encoded protein is CASSLDYEQYF.

This clonotype was counted only a few times. This chain joins TRBV10-3 and TRBJ1-1, with D unresolved. Trimming removed 2 bases from V and 6 bases from J, with 10 bases in between. Germline loops: CDR1 ENHRY, CDR2 SYGVKD. CDR3 length equals 13 residues. The CDR3 DNA follows: TGTGCCATCAGTGAGCCGCCCAGTGCTGAAGCTTTCTTT. Protein product: CAISEPPSAEAFF.

This clonotype was seen a handful of times. The rearrangement uses TRBV13 and TRBJ1-2, with 8 bases identical to TRBD1. CDR3 length: 15 amino acids. The trim removed 2 bases at V and 3 bases at J, leaving 5 bases unmatched. Germline assignment: CDR1 PRHDT and CDR2 FYEKMQ (reference sequence). This CDR3 reads CASSLQMDRDYGYTF. The CDR3 region has the DNA TGTGCCAGCAGCTTACAAATGGACAGGGACTATGGCTACACCTTC.

The V gene is TRBV12-3 or TRBV12-4, the J gene TRBJ2-1; D gene unclear. V lost 2 bases and J lost 8, with 7 bases in between. This CDR3 spans 12 amino acids. CDR3 sequence reads: CASSLRLDEQFF. CDR3 in DNA: TGTGCCAGCAGTTTACGACTGGATGAGCAGTTCTTC.